The 3 T cell receptor beta chains listed next were all sequenced from one sample in a study of T cell responses to AZD1222 COVID-19 vaccine. Clones were read by immunoSEQ multiplex PCR, and TCRdb kept only the in-frame ones, dropping some. The repertoire consists of about 180,000 clones, with around 88% occurring once and the leading ten covering 7.7%. Material: peripheral blood, obtained on day 0 of AZD1222 vaccination. These TCRs come from an adult in good health.

This rearrangement joins TRBV29-1 to TRBJ2-3; D remains ambiguous. The CDR3 extends over 16 amino acids. The germline V and J ends were trimmed by 6 bases and 4 bases, with 23 bases remaining between them. Germline-derived CDR1 and CDR2 are SQVTM and ANQGSEA. Here the CDR3 DNA reads TGCAGCGTGGTCTCTTGGAAACGTCCCTCGCCAGATACGCAGTATTTT. Amino acid sequence: CSVVSWKRPSPDTQYF.

This chain links TRBV27 with TRBJ2-1; possibly TRBD2 for D (6 bases). The CDR3 is 14 residues long. Trimming took off 3 bases at V and 10 bases at J, with 16 bases between the two ends. Germline lookup yields CDR1 MNHEY and CDR2 SMNVEV (reference sequence). The CDR3 sequence: CASSFLLAEGEQFF. In DNA, the CDR3 is TGTGCCAGCAGTTTTTTACTAGCCGAGGGGGAGCAGTTCTTC.

The rearrangement uses TRBV5-1 and TRBJ1-5, with 7 bases aligning to TRBD1. Trimming took 0 bases from V and 6 from J; bases not matched to a gene: 6. CDR1 and CDR2 from the germline V gene are SGHRS and YFSETQ. The CDR3 runs to 15 residues. CDR3: CASSLGDRERQPQHF. In DNA form, the CDR3 reads TGCGCCAGCAGCTTGGGCGACAGGGAGCGTCAGCCCCAGCATTTT.